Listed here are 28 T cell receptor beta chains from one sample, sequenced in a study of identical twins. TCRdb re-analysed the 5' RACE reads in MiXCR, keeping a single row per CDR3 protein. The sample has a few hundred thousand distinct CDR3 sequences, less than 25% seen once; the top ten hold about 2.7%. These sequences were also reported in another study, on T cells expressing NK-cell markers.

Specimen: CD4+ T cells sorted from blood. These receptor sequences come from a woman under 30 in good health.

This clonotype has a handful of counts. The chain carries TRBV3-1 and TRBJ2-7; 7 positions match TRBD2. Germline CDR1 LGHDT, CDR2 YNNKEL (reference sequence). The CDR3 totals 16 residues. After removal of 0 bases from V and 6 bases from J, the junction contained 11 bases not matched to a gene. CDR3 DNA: TGTGCCAGCAGCCAAGATTTAACGGGAGGTTTTGGCGAGCAGTACTTC. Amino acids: CASSQDLTGGFGEQYF.

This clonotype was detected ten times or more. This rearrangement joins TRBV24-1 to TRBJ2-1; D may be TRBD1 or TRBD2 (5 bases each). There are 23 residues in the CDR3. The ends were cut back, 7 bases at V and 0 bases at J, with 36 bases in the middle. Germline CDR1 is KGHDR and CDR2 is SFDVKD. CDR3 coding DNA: TGTGCCACCAGAGATCCAAGAACTTCCGGGACCAGAATCATTTATGGCTCCTACAATGAGCAGTTCTTC. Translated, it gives CATRDPRTSGTRIIYGSYNEQFF.

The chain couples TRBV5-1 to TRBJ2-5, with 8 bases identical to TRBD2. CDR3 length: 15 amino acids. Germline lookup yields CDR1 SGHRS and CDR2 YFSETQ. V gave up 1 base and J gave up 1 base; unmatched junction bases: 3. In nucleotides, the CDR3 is TGCGCCAGCAGCTTGTCTACTAGCGGCCAAGAGACCCAGTACTTC. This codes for CASSLSTSGQETQYF.

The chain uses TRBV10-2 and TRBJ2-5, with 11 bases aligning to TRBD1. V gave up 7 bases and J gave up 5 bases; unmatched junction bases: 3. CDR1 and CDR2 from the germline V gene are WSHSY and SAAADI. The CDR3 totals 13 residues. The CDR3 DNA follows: TGCGCCAGCAAGGACAGGGGGCGGGAGACCCAGTACTTC. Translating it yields CASKDRGRETQYF.

The DNA for the CDR3 is TGCAGTGCTCCTGGACTAGCGGGGGGGGTAGACGAGCAGTACTTC. Its protein is CSAPGLAGGVDEQYF. The J gene is TRBJ2-7, the V gene TRBV20-1, with TRBD2 identical over 15 bases. The CDR3 loop spans 15 amino acids. The V gene end was trimmed by 5 bases and the J gene end by 5 bases; junction bases not matched to a gene: 7. The germline gives CDR1 DFQATT, CDR2 SNEGSKA (reference sequence).

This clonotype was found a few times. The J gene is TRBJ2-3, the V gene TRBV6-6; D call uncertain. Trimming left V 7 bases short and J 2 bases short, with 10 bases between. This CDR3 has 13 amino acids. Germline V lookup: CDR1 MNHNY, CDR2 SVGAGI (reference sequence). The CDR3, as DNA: TGTGCCAGCAATTTATTTTCCACAGATACGCAGTATTTT. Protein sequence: CASNLFSTDTQYF.

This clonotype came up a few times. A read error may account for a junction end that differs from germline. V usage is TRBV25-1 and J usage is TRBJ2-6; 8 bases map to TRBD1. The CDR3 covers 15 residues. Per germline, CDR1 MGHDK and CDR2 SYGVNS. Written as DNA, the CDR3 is TGTGCCAGCAGTGAATCAACTCAGGGGGCTAACGTCCTGACTTTC. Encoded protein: CASSESTQGANVLTF. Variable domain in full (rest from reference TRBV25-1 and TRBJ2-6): EADIYQTPRYLVIGTGKKITLECSQTMGHDKMYWYQQDPGMELHLIHYSYGVNSTEKGDLSSESTVSRIRTEHFPLTLESARPSHTSQYLCASSESTQGANVLTFGAGSRLTVL.

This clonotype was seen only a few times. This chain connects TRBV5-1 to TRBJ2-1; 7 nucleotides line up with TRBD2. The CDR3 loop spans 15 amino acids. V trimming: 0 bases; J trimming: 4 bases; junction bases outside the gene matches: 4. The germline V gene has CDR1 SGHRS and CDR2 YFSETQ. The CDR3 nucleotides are TGCGCCAGCAGCTTGGGGGGGGGTCCGTACAATGAGCAGTTCTTC. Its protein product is CASSLGGGPYNEQFF.

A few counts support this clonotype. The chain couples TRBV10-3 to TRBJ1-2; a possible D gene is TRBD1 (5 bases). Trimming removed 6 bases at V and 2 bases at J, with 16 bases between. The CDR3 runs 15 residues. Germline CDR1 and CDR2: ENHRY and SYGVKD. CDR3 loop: CAIRLRGAFNYGYTF. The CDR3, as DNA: TGTGCCATCAGGCTGCGAGGGGCGTTCAACTATGGCTACACCTTC.

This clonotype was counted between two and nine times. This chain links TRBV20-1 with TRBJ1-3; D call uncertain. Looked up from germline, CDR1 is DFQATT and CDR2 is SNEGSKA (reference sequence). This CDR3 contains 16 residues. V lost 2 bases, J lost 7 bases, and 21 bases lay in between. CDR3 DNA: TGCAGTGCTAGAATTAGCGGGGAAAGGTTAATCAACACCATATATTTT. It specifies CSARISGERLINTIYF.

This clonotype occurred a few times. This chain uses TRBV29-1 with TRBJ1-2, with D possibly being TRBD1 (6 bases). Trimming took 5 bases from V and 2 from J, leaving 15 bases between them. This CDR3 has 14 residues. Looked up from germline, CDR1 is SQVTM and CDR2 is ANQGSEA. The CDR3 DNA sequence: TGCAGCGTTTTGGGGACAAATTTCAACTATGGCTACACCTTC. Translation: CSVLGTNFNYGYTF.

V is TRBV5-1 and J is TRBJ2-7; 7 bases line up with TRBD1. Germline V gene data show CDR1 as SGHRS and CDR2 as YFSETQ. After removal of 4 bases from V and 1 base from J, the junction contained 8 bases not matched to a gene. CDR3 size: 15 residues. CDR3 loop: CASSPGQASSYEQYF. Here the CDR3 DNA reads TGCGCCAGCAGCCCCGGACAGGCGTCGTCCTACGAGCAGTACTTC. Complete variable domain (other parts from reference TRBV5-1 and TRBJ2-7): KAGVTQTPRYLIKTRGQQVTLSCSPISGHRSVSWYQQTPGQGLQFLFEYFSETQRNKGNFPGRFSGRQFSNSRSEMNVSTLELGDSALYLCASSPGQASSYEQYFGPGTRLTVT.

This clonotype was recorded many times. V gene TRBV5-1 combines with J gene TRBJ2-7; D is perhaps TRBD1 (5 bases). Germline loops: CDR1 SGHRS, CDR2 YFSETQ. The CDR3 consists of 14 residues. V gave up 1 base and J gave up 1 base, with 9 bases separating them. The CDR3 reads CASSLSTGSYEQYF. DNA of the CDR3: TGCGCCAGCAGCTTGTCAACAGGATCCTACGAGCAGTACTTC.

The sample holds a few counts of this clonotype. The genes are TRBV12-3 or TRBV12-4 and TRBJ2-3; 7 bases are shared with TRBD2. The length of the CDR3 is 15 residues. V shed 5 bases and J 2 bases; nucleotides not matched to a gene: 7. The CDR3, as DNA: TGTGCCAGCAGTGAAGCGGGGACCTCCACAGATACGCAGTATTTT. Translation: CASSEAGTSTDTQYF.

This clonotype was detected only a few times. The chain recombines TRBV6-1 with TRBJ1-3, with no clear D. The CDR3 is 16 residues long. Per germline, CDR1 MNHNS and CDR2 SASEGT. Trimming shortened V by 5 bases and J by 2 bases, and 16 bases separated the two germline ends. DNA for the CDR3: TGTGCCAGCAGTCTCGGTGGAGGGTTGACTGGAAACACCATATATTTT. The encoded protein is CASSLGGGLTGNTIYF.

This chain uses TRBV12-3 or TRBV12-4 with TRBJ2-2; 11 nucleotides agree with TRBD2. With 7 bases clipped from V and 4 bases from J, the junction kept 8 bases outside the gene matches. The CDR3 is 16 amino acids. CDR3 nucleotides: TGTGCCAGCACCCATAGCGGGAGGGCCATCACCGGGGAGCTGTTTTTT. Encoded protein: CASTHSGRAITGELFF.

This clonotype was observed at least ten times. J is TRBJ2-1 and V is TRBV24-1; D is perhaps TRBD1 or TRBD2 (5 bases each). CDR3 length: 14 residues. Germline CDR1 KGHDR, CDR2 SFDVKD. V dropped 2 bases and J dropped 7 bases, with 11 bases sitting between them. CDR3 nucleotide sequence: TGTGCCACCAGTGATTCCGGGACCCTGAATGAGCAGTTCTTC. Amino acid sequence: CATSDSGTLNEQFF.

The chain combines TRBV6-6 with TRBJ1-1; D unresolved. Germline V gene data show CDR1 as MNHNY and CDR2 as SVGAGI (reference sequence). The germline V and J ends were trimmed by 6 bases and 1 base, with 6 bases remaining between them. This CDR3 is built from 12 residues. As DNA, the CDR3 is TGTGCCAGCAGACAGCAGAACACTGAAGCTTTCTTT. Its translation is CASRQQNTEAFF.

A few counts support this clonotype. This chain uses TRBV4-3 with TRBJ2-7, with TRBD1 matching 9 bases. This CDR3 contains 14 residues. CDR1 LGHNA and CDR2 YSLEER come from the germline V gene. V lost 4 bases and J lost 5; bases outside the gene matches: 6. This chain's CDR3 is CASSLADRGDEQYF. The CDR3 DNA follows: TGCGCCAGCAGCCTAGCAGACAGGGGGGACGAGCAGTACTTC.

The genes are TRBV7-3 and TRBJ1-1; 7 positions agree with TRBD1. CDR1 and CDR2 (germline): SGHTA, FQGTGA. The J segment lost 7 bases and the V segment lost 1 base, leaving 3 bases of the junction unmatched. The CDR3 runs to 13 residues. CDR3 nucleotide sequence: TGTGCCAGCAGCTTAAGGAGGGACAGTGAAGCTTTCTTT. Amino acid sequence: CASSLRRDSEAFF.

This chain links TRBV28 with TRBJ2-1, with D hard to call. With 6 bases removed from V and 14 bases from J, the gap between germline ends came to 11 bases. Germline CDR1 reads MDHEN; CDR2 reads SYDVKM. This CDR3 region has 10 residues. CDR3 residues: CASSRITKFF. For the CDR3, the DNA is TGTGCCAGCAGCCGGATTACGAAGTTCTTC.

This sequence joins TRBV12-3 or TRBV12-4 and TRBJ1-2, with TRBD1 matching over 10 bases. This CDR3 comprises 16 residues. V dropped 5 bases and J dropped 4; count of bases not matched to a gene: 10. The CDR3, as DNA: TGTGCCAGCAGTCCACTGACAGGGGGCGCCTTCTATGGCTACACCTTC. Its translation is CASSPLTGGAFYGYTF.

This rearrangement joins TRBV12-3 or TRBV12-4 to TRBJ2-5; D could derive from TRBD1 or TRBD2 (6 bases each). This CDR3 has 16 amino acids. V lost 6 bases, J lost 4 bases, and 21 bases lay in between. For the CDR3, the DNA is TGTGCCAGCAGCTTGGGGGCGGGGAAGAGAGGAGAGACCCAGTACTTC. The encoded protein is CASSLGAGKRGETQYF.

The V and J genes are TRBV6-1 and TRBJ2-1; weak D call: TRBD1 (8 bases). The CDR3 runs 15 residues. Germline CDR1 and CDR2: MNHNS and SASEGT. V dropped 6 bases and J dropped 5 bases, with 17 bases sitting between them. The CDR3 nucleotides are TGTGCCAGCAGGCTCAACAGGGGGGGAAACAATGAGCAGTTCTTC. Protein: CASRLNRGGNNEQFF.

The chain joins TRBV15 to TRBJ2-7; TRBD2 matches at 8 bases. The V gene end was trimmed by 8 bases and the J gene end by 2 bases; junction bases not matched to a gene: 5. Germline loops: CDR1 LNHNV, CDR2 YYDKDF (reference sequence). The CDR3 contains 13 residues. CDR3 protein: CATGRGAAYEQYF. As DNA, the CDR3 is TGTGCCACCGGGCGGGGGGCCGCCTACGAGCAGTACTTC. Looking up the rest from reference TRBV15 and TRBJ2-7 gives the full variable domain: DAMVIQNPRYQVTQFGKPVTLSCSQTLNHNVMYWYQQKSSQAPKLLFHYYDKDFNNEADTPDNFQSRRPNTSFCFLDIRSPGLGDTAMYLCATGRGAAYEQYFGPGTRLTVT.

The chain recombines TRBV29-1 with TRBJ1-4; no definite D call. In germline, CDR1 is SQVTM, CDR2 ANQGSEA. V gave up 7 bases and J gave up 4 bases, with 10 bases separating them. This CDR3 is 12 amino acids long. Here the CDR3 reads CSAGRFNEKLFF. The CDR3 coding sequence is TGCAGCGCCGGGAGGTTTAATGAAAAACTGTTTTTT. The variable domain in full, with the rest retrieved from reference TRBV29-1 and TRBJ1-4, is SAVISQKPSRDICQRGTSLTIQCQVDSQVTMMFWYRQQPGQSLTLIATANQGSEATYESGFVIDKFPISRPNLTFSTLTVSNMSPEDSSIYLCSAGRFNEKLFFGSGTQLSVL.

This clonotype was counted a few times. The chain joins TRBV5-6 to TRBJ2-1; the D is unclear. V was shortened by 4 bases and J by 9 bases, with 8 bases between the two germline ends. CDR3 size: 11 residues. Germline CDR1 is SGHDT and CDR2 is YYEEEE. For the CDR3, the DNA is TGTGCCAGCAGCATGCGGAGTGAGCAGTTCTTC. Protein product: CASSMRSEQFF.

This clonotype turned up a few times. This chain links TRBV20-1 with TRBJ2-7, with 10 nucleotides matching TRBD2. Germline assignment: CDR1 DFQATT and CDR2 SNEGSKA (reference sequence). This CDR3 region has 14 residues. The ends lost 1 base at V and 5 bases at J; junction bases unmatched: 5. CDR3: CSARGVAGGNEQYF. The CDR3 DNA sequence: TGCAGTGCTAGAGGGGTAGCGGGGGGAAACGAGCAGTACTTC.